These 17 T cell receptor beta chains were all obtained from the same sample, sequenced in a study of Tregs in tolerant kidney transplant recipients. Sequenced by immunoSEQ multiplex PCR; TCRdb stores in-frame clones only, minus some. This sample carries 240,000 or so clones, 84% of them seen once, and the ten largest clones take over 0.5%. The sequencing sample was made of CD4+ T cells from blood. Receptor source: a human donor in good health.

This sequence joins TRBV28 and TRBJ2-3; tentative D call: TRBD1 (6 bases). Germline-derived CDR1 and CDR2 are MDHEN and SYDVKM. CDR3 length: 14 residues. The V end was cut by 3 bases, the J end by 5 bases, with 12 bases between. CDR3 region: CASSFGGPLDTQYF. Written as DNA, the CDR3 is TGTGCCAGCAGTTTTGGGGGCCCTTTAGATACGCAGTATTTT.

This chain links TRBV6-5 with TRBJ1-3; D not resolved. Germline CDR1 is MNHEY and CDR2 is SVGAGI. V was trimmed by 3 bases and J by 4 bases, leaving 16 bases between them. This CDR3 is 16 amino acids long. This chain's CDR3 is CASSYRRPGSGNTIYF. The CDR3 nucleotides read TGTGCCAGCAGTTATCGGCGACCGGGTTCAGGAAACACCATATATTTT.

V is TRBV5-1 and J is TRBJ1-1; a possible D gene is TRBD1 (6 bases). V dropped 4 bases and J dropped 7 bases, with 14 bases sitting between them. Per the germline V gene, CDR1 is SGHRS and CDR2 is YFSETQ. The CDR3 spans 13 residues. The CDR3 sequence: CASSQNRGSEAFF. CDR3 nucleotides: TGCGCCAGCAGCCAAAATAGGGGGAGTGAAGCTTTCTTT.

This chain's CDR3 is CASSLALGTGPNTEAFF. In DNA form, the CDR3 reads TGTGCCAGCAGCTTAGCCCTCGGGACAGGGCCGAACACTGAAGCTTTCTTT. The genes are TRBV7-9 and TRBJ1-1, with TRBD1 matching over 9 bases. V gave up 0 bases and J gave up 1 base; unmatched junction bases: 6. Per germline, CDR1 SEHNR and CDR2 FQNEAQ (reference sequence). The CDR3 has 17 residues.

This chain uses TRBV27 with TRBJ2-1, with 9 positions matching TRBD2. Trimming cost V 5 bases and J 3 bases; bases outside gene matches: 8. Germline V lookup: CDR1 MNHEY, CDR2 SMNVEV (reference sequence). CDR3 length: 16 residues. CDR3 nucleotides: TGTGCCAGCAGTCCTCTAGCGGGAAAGGTCTACAATGAGCAGTTCTTC. Amino acids: CASSPLAGKVYNEQFF.

The gene calls are TRBV5-1 and TRBJ2-1, with 8 nucleotides matching TRBD1. There are 17 residues in the CDR3. J was trimmed by 2 bases and V by 4 bases; bases with no gene match: 11. Germline CDR1 is SGHRS and CDR2 is YFSETQ. The CDR3 loop is CASSLQGAVSTYNEQFF. DNA for the CDR3: TGCGCCAGCAGCCTTCAGGGGGCCGTATCTACCTACAATGAGCAGTTCTTC.

J is TRBJ2-5 and V is TRBV12-5, with no clear D. Trimming pared 4 bases from V and 0 bases from J, leaving 9 bases between. CDR3 length: 14 amino acids. CDR1 and CDR2 (germline): LGHNT, FRNRAP. CDR3 in amino acids: CASGSTGHQETQYF. For the CDR3, the DNA is TGTGCTAGTGGTTCGACTGGTCACCAAGAGACCCAGTACTTC.

The chain uses TRBV5-8 and TRBJ1-5, with D uncertain. The V end was cut by 0 bases, the J end by 8 bases, with 15 bases between. The CDR3 has 15 amino acids. Per the germline V gene, CDR1 is SGHTS and CDR2 is YDEGEE. CDR3 residues: CASSLVSTEVEPQHF. As DNA, the CDR3 is TGTGCCAGCAGCTTGGTTTCCACAGAAGTTGAGCCCCAGCATTTT.

The V and J genes are TRBV2 and TRBJ1-2; no reliable D call. V dropped 1 base and J dropped 4 bases, with 4 bases sitting between them. CDR3 length: 12 amino acids. Germline CDR1 and CDR2: SNHLY and FYNNEI. For the CDR3, the DNA is TGTGCCAGCAGTGAAGGCAGCTATGGCTACACCTTC. This codes for CASSEGSYGYTF.

This chain connects TRBV19 to TRBJ1-5; D remains unclear. The CDR3 spans 12 residues. Germline loops: CDR1 LNHDA, CDR2 SQIVND (reference sequence). Trimming stripped 4 bases from V and 12 bases from J, with 13 bases between. The CDR3 region has the DNA TGTGCCAGTAGTAGCCCTCAGATACGCCAGCATTTT. This encodes CASSSPQIRQHF.

The V call is TRBV10-3, the J call TRBJ2-3, with a possible D match to TRBD1 (5 bases). The CDR3 has 14 amino acids. Germline V gene lookup returns CDR1 ENHRY and CDR2 SYGVKD. V was cut by 8 bases and J by 0 bases, with 12 bases left in between. CDR3 in amino acids: CAIGGAASTDTQYF. CDR3 sequence (DNA): TGTGCCATCGGTGGGGCCGCTAGCACAGATACGCAGTATTTT.

The rearrangement joins TRBV10-3 to TRBJ2-5; 9 bases fit TRBD1. The end of the DNA fits TRBJ2-7 better, so the J call may be wrong. Germline CDR1 ENHRY, CDR2 SYGVKD. The CDR3 contains 13 residues. The CDR3 nucleotides are TGTGCCATCAGTAGACAGGGGGCCTACGAGCAGTACTTC. Translating it yields CAISRQGAYEQYF.

This clone was detected a few times. The chain uses TRBV4-1 and TRBJ2-6, with unresolved D. V was pared by 1 base and J by 0 bases, with 10 bases between. The CDR3 spans 17 residues. Germline-derived CDR1 and CDR2 are MGHRA and YSYEKL. The CDR3 sequence is CASSQGPSNSGANVLTF. For the CDR3, the DNA is TGCGCCAGCAGCCAAGGTCCTTCAAACTCTGGGGCCAACGTCCTGACTTTC.

V and J are TRBV6-5 and TRBJ2-3; D is uncertain. Germline V gives CDR1 MNHEY, CDR2 SVGAGI. The CDR3 is made up of 15 amino acids. The ends were cut back, 0 bases at V and 5 bases at J, with 12 bases in the middle. CDR3 DNA sequence: TGTGCCAGCAGTTACTCGATTTCGGAAGGAGATACGCAGTATTTT. Translation: CASSYSISEGDTQYF.

The chain has TRBV13 and TRBJ2-2; D might be TRBD1 or TRBD2, each matching 5 bases. This CDR3 has 16 amino acids. Trimming shortened V by 4 bases and J by 4 bases, and 16 bases separated the two germline ends. Looked up from germline, CDR1 is PRHDT and CDR2 is FYEKMQ (reference sequence). The CDR3 DNA sequence: TGTGCCAGCAGCTGGTTCACCGGGACGACCACCGGGGAGCTGTTTTTT. Protein sequence: CASSWFTGTTTGELFF.

This chain joins TRBV18 and TRBJ1-1, with 10 bases aligning to TRBD1. Trimming cost V 2 bases and J 4 bases; bases outside gene matches: 7. CDR3 length equals 16 residues. The germline V gene encodes CDR1 KGHSH and CDR2 LQKENI. CDR3 sequence reads: CASSPIPRTGGTEAFF. CDR3 nucleotides: TGTGCCAGCTCACCAATTCCCCGGACAGGGGGCACTGAAGCTTTCTTT.

This chain links TRBV5-6 with TRBJ1-5, with a weak D call TRBD1 (5 bases). The germline V and J ends were trimmed by 3 bases and 6 bases, with 13 bases remaining between them. This CDR3 spans 14 amino acids. CDR1 is SGHDT, CDR2 YYEEEE, per germline. CDR3 sequence (DNA): TGTGCCAGCAGCTCGGGACCCAAGGGTCAGCCCCAGCATTTT. Its translation: CASSSGPKGQPQHF.